The TCR beta chain described here comes from a study of blood T cell repertoires in COVID-19. The wider study: T cells, B-cell-depleted T cells, or PBMCs supplied cDNA or gDNA.

Trimming took 2 bases from V and 7 from J, leaving 14 bases between them. Germline V CDR1 and CDR2: KGHSY, FQNENV. The CDR3 sequence is 14 residues long. The data were produced by immunoSEQ multiplex PCR, yet TCRdb's version contains in-frame clones alone and is incomplete. The repertoire holds roughly 290,000 clones, with about 87% as singletons. The source is a woman aged 45-59 years who had recovered from COVID-19. V and J are TRBV16 and TRBJ1-1, with D perhaps TRBD1 (6 bases). Sequences were obtained from peripheral blood. CDR3 DNA sequence: TGTGCCAGCAGCCAACCCCAGGGGCGAGTTGAAGCTTTCTTT. This translates into CASSQPQGRVEAFF.